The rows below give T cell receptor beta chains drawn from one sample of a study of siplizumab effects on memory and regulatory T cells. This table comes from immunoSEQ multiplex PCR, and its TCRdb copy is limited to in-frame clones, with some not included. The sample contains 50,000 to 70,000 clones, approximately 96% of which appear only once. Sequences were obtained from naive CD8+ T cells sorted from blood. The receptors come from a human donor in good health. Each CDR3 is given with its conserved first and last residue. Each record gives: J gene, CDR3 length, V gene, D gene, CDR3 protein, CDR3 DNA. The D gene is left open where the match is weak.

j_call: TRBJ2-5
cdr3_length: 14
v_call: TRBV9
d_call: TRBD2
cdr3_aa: CASSPGVAGDDQYF
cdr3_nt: TGTGCCAGCAGCCCTGGGGTAGCGGGGGACGACCAGTACTTC

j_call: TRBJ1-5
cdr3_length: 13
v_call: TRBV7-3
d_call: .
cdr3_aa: CASSLGLGQPQHF
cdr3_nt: TGTGCCAGCAGCTTAGGGTTGGGGCAGCCCCAGCATTTT

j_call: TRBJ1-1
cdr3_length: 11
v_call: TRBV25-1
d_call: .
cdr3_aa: CASRQNTEAFF
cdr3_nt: TGTGCCAGCAGACAGAACACTGAAGCTTTCTTT

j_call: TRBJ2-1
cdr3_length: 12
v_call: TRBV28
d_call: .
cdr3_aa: CASSLFRNEQFF
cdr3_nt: TGTGCCAGCAGTTTATTCCGTAATGAGCAGTTCTTC

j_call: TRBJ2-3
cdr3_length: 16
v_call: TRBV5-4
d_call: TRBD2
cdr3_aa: CASSLDVGGGTDTQYF
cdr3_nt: TGTGCCAGCAGCTTGGACGTGGGAGGGGGCACAGATACGCAGTATTTT

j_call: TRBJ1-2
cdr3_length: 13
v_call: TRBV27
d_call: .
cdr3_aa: CASSYASNYGYTF
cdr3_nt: TGTGCCAGCAGTTATGCCAGCAACTATGGCTACACCTTC

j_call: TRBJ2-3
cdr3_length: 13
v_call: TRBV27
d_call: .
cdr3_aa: CATLGGATDTQYF
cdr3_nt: TGTGCCACCCTTGGCGGGGCAACAGATACGCAGTATTTT

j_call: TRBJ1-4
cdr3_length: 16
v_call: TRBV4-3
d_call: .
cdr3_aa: CASSQDGRLLNEKLFF
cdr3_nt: TGCGCCAGCAGCCAAGACGGACGGCTGCTTAATGAAAAACTGTTTTTT

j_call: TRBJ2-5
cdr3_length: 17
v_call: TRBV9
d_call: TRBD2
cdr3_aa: CASSVGTSGGAFETQYF
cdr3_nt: TGTGCCAGCAGCGTAGGTACTAGCGGGGGGGCCTTTGAGACCCAGTACTTC

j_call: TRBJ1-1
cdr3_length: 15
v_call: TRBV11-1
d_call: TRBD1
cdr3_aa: CADQETGGGWTEAFF
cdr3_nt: TGTGCCGACCAGGAGACAGGGGGTGGTTGGACTGAAGCTTTCTTT

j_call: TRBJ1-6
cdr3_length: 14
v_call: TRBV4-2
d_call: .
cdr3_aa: CASSQDEGGSPLHF
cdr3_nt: TGTGCCAGCAGCCAAGATGAGGGCGGTTCACCCCTCCACTTT

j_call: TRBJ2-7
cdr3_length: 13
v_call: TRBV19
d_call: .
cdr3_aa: CASSMGLTYEQYF
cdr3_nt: TGTGCCAGTAGTATGGGCCTTACCTACGAGCAGTACTTC

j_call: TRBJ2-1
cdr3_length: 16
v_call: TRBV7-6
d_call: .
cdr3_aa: CASSRDDGTTYNEQFF
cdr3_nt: TGTGCCAGCAGCCGGGACGACGGGACAACCTACAATGAGCAGTTCTTC

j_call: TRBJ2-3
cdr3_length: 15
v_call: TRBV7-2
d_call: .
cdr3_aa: CASSLAGAGTDTQYF
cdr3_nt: TGTGCCAGCAGCTTAGCGGGGGCGGGGACAGATACGCAGTATTTT

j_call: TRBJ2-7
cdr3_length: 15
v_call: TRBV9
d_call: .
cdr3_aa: CASSVGGAPSYEQYF
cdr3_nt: TGTGCCAGCAGCGTAGGGGGCGCTCCCTCCTACGAGCAGTACTTC

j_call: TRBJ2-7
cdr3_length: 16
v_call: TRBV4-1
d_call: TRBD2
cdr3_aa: CASSQDERGSGYEQYF
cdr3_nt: TGCGCCAGCAGCCAAGATGAGCGGGGGAGCGGCTACGAGCAGTACTTC

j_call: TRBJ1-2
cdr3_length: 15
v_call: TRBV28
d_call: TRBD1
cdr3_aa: CASTFSGTDVYGYTF
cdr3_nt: TGTGCCAGCACCTTCTCCGGGACAGATGTCTATGGCTACACCTTC

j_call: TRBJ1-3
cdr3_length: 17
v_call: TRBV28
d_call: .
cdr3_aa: CASSYVTGDYSGNTIYF
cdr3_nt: TGTGCCAGCAGTTATGTCACAGGCGACTACTCTGGAAACACCATATATTTT

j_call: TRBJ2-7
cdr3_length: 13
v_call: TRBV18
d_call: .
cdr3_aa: CASSLPSTYEQYF
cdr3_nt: TGTGCCAGCTCACTCCCAAGCACCTACGAGCAGTACTTC

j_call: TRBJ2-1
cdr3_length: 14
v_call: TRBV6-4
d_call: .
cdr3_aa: CASSDLWGRNEQFF
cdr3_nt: TGTGCCAGCAGTGACTTGTGGGGGCGGAATGAGCAGTTCTTC

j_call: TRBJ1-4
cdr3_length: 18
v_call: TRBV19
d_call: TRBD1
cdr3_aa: CASSTLQLWDRDSEKLFF
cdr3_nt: TGTGCCAGTAGTACCCTCCAGCTGTGGGACAGGGATTCTGAAAAACTGTTTTTT

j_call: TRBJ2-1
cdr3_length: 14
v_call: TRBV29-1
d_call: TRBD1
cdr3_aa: CSVGGTGSYNEQFF
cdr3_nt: TGCAGCGTTGGGGGGACAGGGTCCTACAATGAGCAGTTCTTC

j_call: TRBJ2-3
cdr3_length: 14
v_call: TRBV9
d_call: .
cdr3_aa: CASSVASSTDTQYF
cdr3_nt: TGTGCCAGCAGCGTGGCTAGTTCGACAGATACGCAGTATTTT